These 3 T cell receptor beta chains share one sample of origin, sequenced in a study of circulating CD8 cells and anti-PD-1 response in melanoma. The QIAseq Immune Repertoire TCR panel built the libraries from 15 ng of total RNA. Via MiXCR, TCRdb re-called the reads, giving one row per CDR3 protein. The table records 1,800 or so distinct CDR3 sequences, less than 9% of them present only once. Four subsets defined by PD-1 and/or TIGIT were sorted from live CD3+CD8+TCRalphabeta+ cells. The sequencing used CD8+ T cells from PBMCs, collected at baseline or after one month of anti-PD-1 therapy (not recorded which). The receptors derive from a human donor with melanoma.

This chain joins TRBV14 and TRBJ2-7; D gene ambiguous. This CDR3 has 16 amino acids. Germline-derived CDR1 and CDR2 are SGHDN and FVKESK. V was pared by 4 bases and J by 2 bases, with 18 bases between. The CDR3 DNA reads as TGTGCCAGCAGCCTGCTGGATAAGAAAATAGCCTACGAGCAGTACTTC. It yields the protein CASSLLDKKIAYEQYF.

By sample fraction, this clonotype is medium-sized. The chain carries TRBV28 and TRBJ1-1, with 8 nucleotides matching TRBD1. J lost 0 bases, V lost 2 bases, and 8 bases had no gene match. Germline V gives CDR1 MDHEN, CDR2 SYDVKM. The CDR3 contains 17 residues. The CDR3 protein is CASSLGGRGLMNTEAFF. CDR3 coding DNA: TGTGCCAGCAGTTTAGGAGGCAGGGGGCTAATGAACACTGAAGCTTTCTTT. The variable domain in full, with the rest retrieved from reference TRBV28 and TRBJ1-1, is DVKVTQSSRYLVKRTGEKVFLECVQDMDHENMFWYRQDPGLGLRLIYFSYDVKMKEKGDIPEGYSVSREKKERFSLILESASTNQTSMYLCASSLGGRGLMNTEAFFGQGTRLTVV.

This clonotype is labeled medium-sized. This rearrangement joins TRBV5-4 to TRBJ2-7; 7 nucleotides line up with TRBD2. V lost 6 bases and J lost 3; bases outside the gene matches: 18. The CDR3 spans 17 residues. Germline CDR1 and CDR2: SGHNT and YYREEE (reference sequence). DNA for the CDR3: TGTGCCAGCACTGGATTACATAGGAGACAGCGGGACTACGAGCAGTACTTC. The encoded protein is CASTGLHRRQRDYEQYF.